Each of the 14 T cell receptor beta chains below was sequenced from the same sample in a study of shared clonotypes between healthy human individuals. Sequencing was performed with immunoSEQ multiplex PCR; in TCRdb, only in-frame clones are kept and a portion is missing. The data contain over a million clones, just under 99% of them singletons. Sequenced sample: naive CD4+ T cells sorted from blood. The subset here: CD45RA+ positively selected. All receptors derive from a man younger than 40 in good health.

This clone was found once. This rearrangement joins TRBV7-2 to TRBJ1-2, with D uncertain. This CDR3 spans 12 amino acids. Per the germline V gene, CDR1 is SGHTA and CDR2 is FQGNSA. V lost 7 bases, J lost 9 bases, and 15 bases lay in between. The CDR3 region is CASTDSPGRYTF. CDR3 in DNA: TGTGCCAGCACCGATTCCCCAGGACGCTACACCTTC. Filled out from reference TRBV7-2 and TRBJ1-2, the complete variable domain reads GAGVSQSPSNKVTEKGKDVELRCDPISGHTALYWYRQSLGQGLEFLIYFQGNSAPDKSGLPSDRFSAERTGGSVSTLTIQRTQQEDSAVYLCASTDSPGRYTFGSGTRLTVV.

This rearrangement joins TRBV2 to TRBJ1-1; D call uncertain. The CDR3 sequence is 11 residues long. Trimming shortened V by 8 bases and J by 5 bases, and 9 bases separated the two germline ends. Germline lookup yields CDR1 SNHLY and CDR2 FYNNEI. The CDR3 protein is CASAGETEAFF. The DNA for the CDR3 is TGTGCCAGCGCCGGGGAGACTGAAGCTTTCTTT.

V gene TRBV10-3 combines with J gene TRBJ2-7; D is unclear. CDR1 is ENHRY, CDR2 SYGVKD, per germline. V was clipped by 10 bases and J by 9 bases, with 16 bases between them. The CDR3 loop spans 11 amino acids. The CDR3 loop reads CATSVNLRQYF. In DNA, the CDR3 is TGTGCCACCTCGGTGAACCTAAGGCAGTACTTC.

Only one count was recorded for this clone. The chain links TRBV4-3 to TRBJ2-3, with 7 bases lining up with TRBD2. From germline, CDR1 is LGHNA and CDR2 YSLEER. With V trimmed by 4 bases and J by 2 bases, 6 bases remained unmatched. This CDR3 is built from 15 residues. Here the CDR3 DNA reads TGCGCCAGCAGCCCCCACCGGGACTACACAGATACGCAGTATTTT. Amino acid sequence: CASSPHRDYTDTQYF.

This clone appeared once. CDR3 coding DNA: TGTGCCAGCAGTTTAGATAGCTTCCGACTAGCCGACAATGAGCAGTTCTTC. Encoded protein: CASSLDSFRLADNEQFF. The genes are TRBV27 and TRBJ2-1; TRBD2 matches at 7 bases. Trimming took 2 bases from V and 5 from J; bases not matched to a gene: 12. Germline-derived CDR1 and CDR2 are MNHEY and SMNVEV (reference sequence). CDR3 size: 17 residues.

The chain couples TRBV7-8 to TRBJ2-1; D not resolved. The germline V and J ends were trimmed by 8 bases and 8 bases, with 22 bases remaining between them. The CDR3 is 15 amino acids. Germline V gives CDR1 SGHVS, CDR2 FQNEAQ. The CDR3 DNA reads TGTGCCAGCGTCTGGAGCTGGACCACTAAAGATGAGCAGTTCTTC. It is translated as CASVWSWTTKDEQFF. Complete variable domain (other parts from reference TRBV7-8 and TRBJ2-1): GAGVSQSPRYKVAKRGQDVALRCDPISGHVSLFWYQQALGQGPEFLTYFQNEAQLDKSGLPSDRFFAERPEGSVSTLKIQRTQQEDSAVYLCASVWSWTTKDEQFFGPGTRLTVL.

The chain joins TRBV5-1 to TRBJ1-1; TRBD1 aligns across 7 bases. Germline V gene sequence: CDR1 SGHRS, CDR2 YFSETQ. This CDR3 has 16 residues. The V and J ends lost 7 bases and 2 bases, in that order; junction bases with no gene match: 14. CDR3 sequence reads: CASGDTGDLPNTEAFF. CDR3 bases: TGCGCCAGCGGCGATACAGGGGACTTACCCAACACTGAAGCTTTCTTT.

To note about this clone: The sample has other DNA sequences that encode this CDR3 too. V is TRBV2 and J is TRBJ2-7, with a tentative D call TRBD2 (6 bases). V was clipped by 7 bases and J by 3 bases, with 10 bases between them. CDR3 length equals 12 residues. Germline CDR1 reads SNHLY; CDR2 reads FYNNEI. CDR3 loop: CASKGSGYEQYF. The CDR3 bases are TGTGCCAGCAAGGGTAGCGGCTACGAGCAGTACTTC.

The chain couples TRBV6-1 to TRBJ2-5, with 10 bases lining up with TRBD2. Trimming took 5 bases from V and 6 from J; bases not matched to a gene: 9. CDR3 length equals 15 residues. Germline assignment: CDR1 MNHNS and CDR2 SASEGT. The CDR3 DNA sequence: TGTGCCAGCAGTCTGGAGGCTAGCGGGAGACAGACCCAGTACTTC. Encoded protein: CASSLEASGRQTQYF.

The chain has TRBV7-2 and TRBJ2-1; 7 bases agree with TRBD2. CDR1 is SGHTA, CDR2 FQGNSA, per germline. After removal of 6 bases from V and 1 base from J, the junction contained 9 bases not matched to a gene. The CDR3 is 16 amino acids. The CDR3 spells CASSTTSTGSYNEQFF. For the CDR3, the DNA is TGTGCCAGCAGTACGACTAGCACAGGTTCCTACAATGAGCAGTTCTTC.

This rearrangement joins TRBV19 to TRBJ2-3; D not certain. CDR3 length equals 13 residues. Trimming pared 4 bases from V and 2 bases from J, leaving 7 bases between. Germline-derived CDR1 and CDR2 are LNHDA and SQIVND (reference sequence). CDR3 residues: CASSNRITDTQYF. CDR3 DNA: TGTGCCAGTAGTAACCGGATCACAGATACGCAGTATTTT.

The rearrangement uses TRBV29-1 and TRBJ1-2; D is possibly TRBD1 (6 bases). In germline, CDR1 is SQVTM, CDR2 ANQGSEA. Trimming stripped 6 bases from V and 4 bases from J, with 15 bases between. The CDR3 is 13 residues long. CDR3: CSVHPRGIYGYTF. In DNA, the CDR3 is TGCAGCGTCCATCCTAGGGGGATCTATGGCTACACCTTC.

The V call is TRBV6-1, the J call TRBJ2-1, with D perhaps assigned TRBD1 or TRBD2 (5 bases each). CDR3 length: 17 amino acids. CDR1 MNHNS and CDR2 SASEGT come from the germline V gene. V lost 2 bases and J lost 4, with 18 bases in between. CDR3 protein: CASSEWSGTALYNEQFF. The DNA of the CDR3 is TGTGCCAGCAGTGAATGGTCCGGGACCGCCCTTTACAATGAGCAGTTCTTC.

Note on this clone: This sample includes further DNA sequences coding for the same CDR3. The CDR3 spells CASSPFSGGSSYNEQFF. The CDR3 coding sequence is TGCGCCAGCAGCCCATTCTCGGGAGGATCCTCCTACAATGAGCAGTTCTTC. The chain employs TRBV4-3 and TRBJ2-1, with 7 positions matching TRBD2. Germline CDR1 is LGHNA and CDR2 is YSLEER. This CDR3 has 17 residues. The junction had 9 bases not matched to a gene; V was cut back by 4 bases and J by 0 bases.